This TCR beta chain derives from a study of metastatic and nonmetastatic thyroid tumors. Every patient underwent thyroid surgery untreated. Findings and caveats of the study: Compared with benign nodules, malignant thyroid tumors were reported to have significantly higher TCR beta diversity in both blood and tumor.

This CDR3 contains 11 residues. Deletions cut 5 bases from V and 8 bases from J, with 9 bases between. Germline CDR1 is MNHNS and CDR2 is SASEGT. In the source study's methods: A classifier of distant metastasis in papillary thyroid cancer was built from CDR3 differences (across clinicopathological groups). MiXCR re-clonotyped the PCR reads for TCRdb. None of the V and J calls come from the authors' own analysis; TCRdb made them. The repertoire holds 25,000 to 40,000 clones, with about 21% as singletons. This clone was seen at least ten times. Its antigen remains unidentified. The sequenced sample consisted of blood. The origin of this receptor is a female donor with papillary thyroid cancer or a benign thyroid nodule (not recorded which). Some clones in this sample may be carry-over from other donors' samples. The rearrangement links TRBV6-1 to TRBJ1-2; D ambiguous. The CDR3 loop reads CASSTTQGYTF. CDR3 coding DNA: TGTGCCAGCAGTACAACACAGGGCTACACCTTC.